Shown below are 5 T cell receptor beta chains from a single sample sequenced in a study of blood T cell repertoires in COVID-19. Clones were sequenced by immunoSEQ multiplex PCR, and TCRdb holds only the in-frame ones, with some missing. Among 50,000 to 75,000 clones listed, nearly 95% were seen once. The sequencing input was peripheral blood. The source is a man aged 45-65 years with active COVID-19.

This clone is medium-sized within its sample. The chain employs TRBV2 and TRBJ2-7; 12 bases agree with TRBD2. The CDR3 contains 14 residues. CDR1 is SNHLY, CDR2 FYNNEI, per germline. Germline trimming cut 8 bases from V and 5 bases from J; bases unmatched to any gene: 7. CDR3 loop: CASVRTSGIDEQYF. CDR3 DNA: TGTGCCAGCGTCCGGACTAGCGGGATCGACGAGCAGTACTTC.

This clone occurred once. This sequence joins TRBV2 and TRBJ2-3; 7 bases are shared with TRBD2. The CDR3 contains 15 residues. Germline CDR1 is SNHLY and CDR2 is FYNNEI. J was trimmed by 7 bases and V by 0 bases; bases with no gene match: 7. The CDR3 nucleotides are TGTGCCAGCAGTGAAGCCGCCGTAGCGGGTTATACGCAGTATTTT. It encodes CASSEAAVAGYTQYF.

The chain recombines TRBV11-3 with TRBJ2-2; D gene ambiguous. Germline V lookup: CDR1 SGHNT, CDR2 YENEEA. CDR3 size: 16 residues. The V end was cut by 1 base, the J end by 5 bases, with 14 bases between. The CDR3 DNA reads TGTGCCAGCAGCTTAGGGCGCTCCAGGCTAACCGGGGAGCTGTTTTTT. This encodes CASSLGRSRLTGELFF.

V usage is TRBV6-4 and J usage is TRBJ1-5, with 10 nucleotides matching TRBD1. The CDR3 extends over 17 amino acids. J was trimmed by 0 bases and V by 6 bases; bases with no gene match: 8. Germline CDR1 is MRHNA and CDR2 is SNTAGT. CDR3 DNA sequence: TGTGCCAGCAGGTTGGGACAGGGGATCTATAGCAATCAGCCCCAGCATTTT. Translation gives CASRLGQGIYSNQPQHF.

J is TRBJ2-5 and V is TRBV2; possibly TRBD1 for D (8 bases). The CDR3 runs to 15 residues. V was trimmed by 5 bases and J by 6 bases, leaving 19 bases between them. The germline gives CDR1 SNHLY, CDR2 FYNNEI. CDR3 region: CASSYRQGRGKTQYF. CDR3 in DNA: TGTGCCAGCAGTTACAGACAGGGGAGGGGGAAGACCCAGTACTTC. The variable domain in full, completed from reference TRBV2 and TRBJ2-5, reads EPEVTQTPSHQVTQMGQEVILRCVPISNHLYFYWYRQILGQKVEFLVSFYNNEISEKSEIFDDQFSVERPDGSNFTLKIRSTKLEDSAMYFCASSYRQGRGKTQYFGPGTRLLVL.